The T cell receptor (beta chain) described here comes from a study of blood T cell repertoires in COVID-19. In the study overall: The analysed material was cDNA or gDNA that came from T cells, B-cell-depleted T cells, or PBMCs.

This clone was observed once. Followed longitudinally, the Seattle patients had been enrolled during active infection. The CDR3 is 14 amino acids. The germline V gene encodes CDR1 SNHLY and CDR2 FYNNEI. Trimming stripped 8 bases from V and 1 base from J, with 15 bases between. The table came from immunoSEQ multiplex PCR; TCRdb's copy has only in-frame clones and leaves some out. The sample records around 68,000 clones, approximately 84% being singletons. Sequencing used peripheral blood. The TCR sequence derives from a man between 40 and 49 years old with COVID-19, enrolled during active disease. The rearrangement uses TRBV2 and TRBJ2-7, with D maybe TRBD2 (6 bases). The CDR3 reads CASVSPGTSYEQYF. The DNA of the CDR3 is TGTGCCAGCGTCTCCCCGGGGACTTCCTACGAGCAGTACTTC. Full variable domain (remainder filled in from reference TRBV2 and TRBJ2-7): EPEVTQTPSHQVTQMGQEVILRCVPISNHLYFYWYRQILGQKVEFLVSFYNNEISEKSEIFDDQFSVERPDGSNFTLKIRSTKLEDSAMYFCASVSPGTSYEQYFGPGTRLTVT.